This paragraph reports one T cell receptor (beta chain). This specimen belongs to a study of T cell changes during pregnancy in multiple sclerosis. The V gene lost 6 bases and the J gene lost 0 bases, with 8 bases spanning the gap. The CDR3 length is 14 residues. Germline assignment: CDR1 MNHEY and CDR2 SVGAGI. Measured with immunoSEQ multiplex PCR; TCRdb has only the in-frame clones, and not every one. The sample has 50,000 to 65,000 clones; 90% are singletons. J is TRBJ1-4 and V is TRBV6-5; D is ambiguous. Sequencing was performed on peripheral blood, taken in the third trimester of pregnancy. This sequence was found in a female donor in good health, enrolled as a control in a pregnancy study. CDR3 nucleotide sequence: TGTGCCAGCAGGGGGAGGTCAACTAATGAAAAACTGTTTTTT. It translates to CASRGRSTNEKLFF.